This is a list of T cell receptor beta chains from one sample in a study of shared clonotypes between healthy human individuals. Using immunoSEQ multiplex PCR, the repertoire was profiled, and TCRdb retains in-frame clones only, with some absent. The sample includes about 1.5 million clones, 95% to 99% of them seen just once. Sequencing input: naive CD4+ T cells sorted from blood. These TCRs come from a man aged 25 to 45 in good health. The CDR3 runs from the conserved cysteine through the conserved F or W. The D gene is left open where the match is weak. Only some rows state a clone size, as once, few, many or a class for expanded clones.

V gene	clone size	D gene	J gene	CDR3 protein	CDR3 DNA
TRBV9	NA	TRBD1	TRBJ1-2	CASSPLDSGGHGGYTF	TGTGCCAGCAGCCCCCTGGATTCAGGGGGTCACGGCGGCTACACCTTC
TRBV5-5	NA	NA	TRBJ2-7	CASSFHPQDPSYEQYF	TGTGCCAGCAGCTTCCACCCCCAGGATCCCTCCTACGAGCAGTACTTC
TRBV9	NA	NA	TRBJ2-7	CASSVEGGPSYEQYF	TGTGCCAGCAGCGTAGAGGGCGGACCATCCTACGAGCAGTACTTC
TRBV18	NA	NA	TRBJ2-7	CASSPPETRYYEQYF	TGTGCCAGCTCACCACCGGAGACTAGATACTACGAGCAGTACTTC
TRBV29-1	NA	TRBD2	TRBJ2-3	CSIATSGTDTQYF	TGCAGCATCGCGACTAGCGGCACAGATACGCAGTATTTT
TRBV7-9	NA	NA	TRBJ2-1	CASSRNNNGSYNEQFF	TGTGCCAGCAGCCGGAACAACAACGGGTCCTACAATGAGCAGTTCTTC
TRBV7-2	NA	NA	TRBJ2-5	CASSLVFGQGWGETQYF	TGTGCCAGCAGCTTAGTTTTCGGGCAGGGTTGGGGAGAGACCCAGTACTTC
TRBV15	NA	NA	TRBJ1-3	CATSREGGPGNTIYF	TGTGCCACCAGCAGAGAAGGGGGGCCGGGAAACACCATATATTTT
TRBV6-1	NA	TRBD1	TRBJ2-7	CASSDWDRSSYEQYF	TGTGCCAGCAGTGATTGGGACAGGAGCTCCTACGAGCAGTACTTC
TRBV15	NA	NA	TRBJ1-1	CATSREVRVGNTEAFF	TGTGCCACCAGCAGAGAGGTGAGAGTAGGTAACACTGAAGCTTTCTTT
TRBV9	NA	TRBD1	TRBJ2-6	CASSVQYRGLGANVLTF	TGTGCCAGCAGCGTCCAGTACAGGGGGCTTGGGGCCAACGTCCTGACTTTC
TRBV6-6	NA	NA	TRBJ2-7	CASTGQGETYEQYF	TGTGCCAGCACAGGACAAGGTGAGACCTACGAGCAGTACTTC
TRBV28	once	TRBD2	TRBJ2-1	CASSWGGTSSYNEQFF	TGTGCCAGCAGTTGGGGGGGGACCAGCTCCTACAATGAGCAGTTCTTC
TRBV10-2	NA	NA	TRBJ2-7	CASSAAGEQYF	TGCGCCAGCAGTGCCGCCGGGGAGCAGTACTTC
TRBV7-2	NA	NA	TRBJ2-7	CASSFDVITYEQYF	TGTGCCAGCAGCTTCGACGTCATTACCTACGAGCAGTACTTC
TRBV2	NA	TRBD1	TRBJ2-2	CASMTGVGTGELFF	TGTGCCAGCATGACAGGGGTGGGCACCGGGGAGCTGTTTTTT
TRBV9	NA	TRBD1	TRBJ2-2	CASSVALDRGETGELFF	TGTGCCAGCAGCGTAGCCCTAGACAGGGGCGAGACCGGGGAGCTGTTTTTT